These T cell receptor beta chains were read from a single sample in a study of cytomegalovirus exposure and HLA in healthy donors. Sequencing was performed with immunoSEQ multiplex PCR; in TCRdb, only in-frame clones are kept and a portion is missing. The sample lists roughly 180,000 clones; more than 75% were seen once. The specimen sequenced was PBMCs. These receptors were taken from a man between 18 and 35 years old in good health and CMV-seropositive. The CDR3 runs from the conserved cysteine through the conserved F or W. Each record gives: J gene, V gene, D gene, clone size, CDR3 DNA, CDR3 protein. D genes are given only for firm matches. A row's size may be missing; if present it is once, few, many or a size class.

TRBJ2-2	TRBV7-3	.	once	TGTGCCAGCAGCTTAAACGCCTTATCGGACACCGGGGAGCTGTTTTTT	CASSLNALSDTGELFF
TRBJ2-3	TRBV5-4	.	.	TGTGCCAGCAGCTTCGAAATAGCGGATACGCAGTATTTT	CASSFEIADTQYF
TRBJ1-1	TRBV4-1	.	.	TGCGCCAGCAGCCAAGATTCAGGGAGGCACACTGAAGCTTTCTTT	CASSQDSGRHTEAFF
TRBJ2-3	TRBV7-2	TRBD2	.	TGTGCCAGCAGCTGGGGGGGGGATACGCAGTATTTT	CASSWGGDTQYF
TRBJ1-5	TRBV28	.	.	TGTGCCAGCAGTTTATCAGGGGCCAGCAATCAGCCCCAGCATTTT	CASSLSGASNQPQHF
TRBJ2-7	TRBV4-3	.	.	TGCGCCAGCAGCCAACTTTTTTCAGGAGGTTTTTACGAGCAGTACTTC	CASSQLFSGGFYEQYF
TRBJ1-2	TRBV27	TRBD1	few	TGTGCCATCCGCCAGGGGGCGAACGGCTACACCTTC	CAIRQGANGYTF
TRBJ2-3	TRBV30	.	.	TGTGCCTGGAGTGTATCCCACCTAGCGACAGATACGCAGTATTTT	CAWSVSHLATDTQYF
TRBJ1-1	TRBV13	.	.	TGTGCCAGCAGGGACAGAGGGGGGAACACTGAAGCTTTCTTT	CASRDRGGNTEAFF
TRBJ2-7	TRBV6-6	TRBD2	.	TGTGCCAGCAGTCGGACTAGCGGGAGATCCTACGAGCAGTACTTC	CASSRTSGRSYEQYF
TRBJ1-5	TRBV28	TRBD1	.	TGTGCCAGCAGTCCACCAACAGGGGTGAGCAATCAGCCCCAGCATTTT	CASSPPTGVSNQPQHF
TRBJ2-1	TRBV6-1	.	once	TGTGCCAGCAGCGATACAGGGTGGGTTGAGCAGTTCTTC	CASSDTGWVEQFF
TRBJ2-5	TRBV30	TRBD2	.	TGTGCCTGGACGGCGGGAGCGGTGGAGACCCAGTACTTC	CAWTAGAVETQYF
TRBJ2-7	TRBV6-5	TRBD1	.	TGTGCCAGCAGTTACTCTTTCGGACAGGGCTACGAGCAGTACTTC	CASSYSFGQGYEQYF
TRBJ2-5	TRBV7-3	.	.	TGTGCCAGCAGCTTAACGACGGGGGAGACCCAGTACTTC	CASSLTTGETQYF
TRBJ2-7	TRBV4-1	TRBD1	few	TGCGCCAGCAGCCAAGAACGTACAGGGGCCTACGAGCAGTACTTC	CASSQERTGAYEQYF
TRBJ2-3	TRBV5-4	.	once	TGTGCCAGCAGCTTGGGTGGCCGAAGGGGGGATACGCAGTATTTT	CASSLGGRRGDTQYF
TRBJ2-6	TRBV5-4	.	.	TGTGCCAGCAGCCCGGAGGGAGCTTCCTCTGGGGCCAACGTCCTGACTTTC	CASSPEGASSGANVLTF
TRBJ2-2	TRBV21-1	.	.	TGTGCCACCGGGACAGGGAACGGGGAGCTGTTTTTT	CATGTGNGELFF
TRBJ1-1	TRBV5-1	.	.	TGCGCCAGCAGCTTGGGTCTCGGCGGCGGGAACACTGAAGCTTTCTTT	CASSLGLGGGNTEAFF
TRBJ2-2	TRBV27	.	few	TGTGCCAGCAGGGGCGGGGCGAACACCGGGGAGCTGTTTTTT	CASRGGANTGELFF
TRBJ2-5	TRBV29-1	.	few	TGCAGCGTTTCCTACGGTACAGGGAAAGAGACCCAGTACTTC	CSVSYGTGKETQYF
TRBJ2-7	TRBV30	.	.	TGTGCCTGGAGTGGCGTGAAACTCGAGGAGCAGTACTTC	CAWSGVKLEEQYF
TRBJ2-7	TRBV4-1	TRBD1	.	TGCGCCAGCAGCCAAGTAGTTCGGGACAGGGGGCCGTACGAGCAGTACTTC	CASSQVVRDRGPYEQYF
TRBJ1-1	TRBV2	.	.	TGTGCCGGCCGGTACAGACTGAACACTGAAGCTTTCTTT	CAGRYRLNTEAFF